These 23 T cell receptor beta chains originate from one sample sequenced in a study of response to subunit inactivated influenza vaccine. TCRdb re-called the RT-PCR reads through MiXCR, storing one row per CDR3 protein. Of around 200,000 distinct CDR3 sequences listed, about 12% are singletons. These data also featured in a second study, about T cells expressing NK-cell markers. This second study says: Scientists made TCR beta cDNA using 5'RACE template switching with UMIs.

Sequenced material: CD8+ T cells sorted from PBMCs, taken about 13 days after vaccination. These receptors were taken from a man aged 45 to 65 who received an inactivated influenza vaccine.

Details on this clonotype: The junction shows a germline mismatch at one end, possibly a read error. This chain connects TRBV15 to TRBJ1-2; tentative D call: TRBD1 (6 bases). Germline V gene lookup returns CDR1 LNHNV and CDR2 YYDKDF (reference sequence). CDR3 length equals 13 residues. The CDR3 DNA is TGTGCCACCAGTACAGGGTATAACTATGGCTACGCCTTC. Protein: CATSTGYNYGYAF.

This chain joins TRBV19 and TRBJ1-1; tentative D call: TRBD1 (5 bases). CDR1 LNHDA and CDR2 SQIVND come from the germline V gene (reference sequence). The germline V and J ends were trimmed by 1 base and 0 bases, with 12 bases remaining between them. This CDR3 is 16 amino acids long. In DNA form, the CDR3 reads TGTGCCAGTAGTATAGCGGGACGGCCTATGAACACTGAAGCTTTCTTT. Its protein product is CASSIAGRPMNTEAFF.

This clonotype was observed a handful of times. The chain couples TRBV6-5 to TRBJ2-3; possibly TRBD1 for D (5 bases). Germline V gives CDR1 MNHEY, CDR2 SVGAGI. V was trimmed by 2 bases and J by 6 bases, leaving 6 bases between them. The CDR3 has 12 amino acids. CDR3 region: CASSYKGDTQYF. CDR3 bases: TGTGCCAGCAGTTACAAGGGGGATACGCAGTATTTT.

In its sample, this clonotype was seen many times. The chain is built from TRBV7-9 and TRBJ1-4; the D gene is possibly TRBD1 (6 bases). The V gene lost 5 bases and the J gene lost 13 bases, with 14 bases spanning the gap. This CDR3 contains 12 residues. Germline-derived CDR1 and CDR2 are SEHNR and FQNEAQ (reference sequence). The CDR3: CASSDQGNGLFF. The CDR3 DNA is TGTGCCAGCAGCGACCAGGGGAATGGACTGTTTTTT.

The J gene is TRBJ2-7, the V gene TRBV14, with no clear D. The germline V gene has CDR1 SGHDN and CDR2 FVKESK. The CDR3 extends over 14 amino acids. Trimming took 0 bases from V and 2 from J, leaving 8 bases between them. CDR3 DNA sequence: TGTGCCAGCAGCCAAGATACCCGGCCCTACGAGCAGTACTTC. Translation: CASSQDTRPYEQYF.

The rearrangement joins TRBV30 to TRBJ1-1; D uncertain. V was cut by 1 base and J by 7 bases, with 13 bases left in between. The CDR3 extends over 13 amino acids. The germline V gene encodes CDR1 GTSNPN and CDR2 SVGIG (reference sequence). CDR3 residues: CAWSAYRASEAFF. The CDR3, as DNA: TGTGCCTGGAGTGCTTACCGGGCAAGTGAAGCTTTCTTT.

The table lists this clonotype with a few counts. J is TRBJ1-1 and V is TRBV7-9; D gene unclear. The CDR3 consists of 16 residues. Between the trimmed V and J ends, which lost 0 bases and 0 bases, there was a span of 11 bases. The germline CDR1 and CDR2 sequences are SEHNR and FQNEAQ (reference sequence). In DNA, the CDR3 is TGTGCCAGCAGCTTAGCTTGGGCGACATTGAACACTGAAGCTTTCTTT. It yields the protein CASSLAWATLNTEAFF.

The table lists this clonotype with many counts. This sequence joins TRBV12-3 or TRBV12-4 and TRBJ2-1, with D possibly TRBD2 on 6 matching bases. V lost 6 bases to trimming and J lost 10 bases, with 13 bases between them. The CDR3 spans 12 residues. The CDR3 region is CASRSTSHEQFF. Written as DNA, the CDR3 is TGTGCCAGCAGGTCAACTAGCCACGAGCAGTTCTTC.

This clonotype was recorded a few times. V and J are TRBV2 and TRBJ2-3; TRBD2 aligns across 13 bases. V was pared by 3 bases and J by 4 bases, with 13 bases of the junction left unmatched. The CDR3 totals 19 residues. Germline lookup yields CDR1 SNHLY and CDR2 FYNNEI. The CDR3 is CASSDPFPGLAGEADTQYF. CDR3 bases: TGTGCCAGCAGTGACCCTTTCCCCGGACTAGCGGGAGAAGCAGATACGCAGTATTTT. Full variable domain (rest looked up from reference TRBV2 and TRBJ2-3): EPEVTQTPSHQVTQMGQEVILRCVPISNHLYFYWYRQILGQKVEFLVSFYNNEISEKSEIFDDQFSVERPDGSNFTLKIRSTKLEDSAMYFCASSDPFPGLAGEADTQYFGPGTRLTVL.

This clonotype was seen a handful of times. CDR3 in DNA: TGCAGCGGGTATCTAGCGGGGGACACAGATACGCAGTATTTT. It specifies CSGYLAGDTDTQYF. This chain connects TRBV29-1 to TRBJ2-3, with 10 bases that match TRBD2. Germline V CDR1 and CDR2: SQVTM, ANQGSEA. The length of the CDR3 is 14 residues. Trimming took 7 bases from V and 2 from J; bases not matched to a gene: 6.

This clonotype was seen only a few times. The rearrangement uses TRBV6-1 and TRBJ2-4, with 8 bases that match TRBD1. The CDR3 loop spans 15 amino acids. After removal of 6 bases from V and 5 bases from J, the junction contained 9 bases not matched to a gene. CDR1 MNHNS and CDR2 SASEGT come from the germline V gene. The CDR3 loop is CASSTDRTGQNIQYF. The CDR3 DNA reads TGTGCCAGCAGCACCGACCGGACAGGGCAAAACATTCAGTACTTC.

The J gene is TRBJ1-1, the V gene TRBV7-8; weak D call: TRBD1 (6 bases). V gave up 6 bases and J gave up 4 bases, with 12 bases separating them. Germline lookup yields CDR1 SGHVS and CDR2 FQNEAQ. The CDR3 extends over 13 amino acids. The CDR3 is CASSEGVGTEAFF. In DNA, the CDR3 is TGTGCCAGCAGTGAGGGGGTGGGCACTGAAGCTTTCTTT.

This chain connects TRBV25-1 to TRBJ2-7, with a tentative D call TRBD2 (5 bases). The germline V gene encodes CDR1 MGHDK and CDR2 SYGVNS. The CDR3 loop spans 11 amino acids. The V end was cut by 5 bases, the J end by 9 bases, with 11 bases between. This CDR3 is CASSSAGGQYF. CDR3 bases: TGTGCCAGCAGTTCGGCAGGAGGGCAGTACTTC.

This chain connects TRBV7-8 to TRBJ2-5; no definite D call. There are 16 residues in the CDR3. V dropped 4 bases and J dropped 5 bases, with 20 bases sitting between them. Germline V lookup: CDR1 SGHVS, CDR2 FQNEAQ. DNA for the CDR3: TGTGCCAGCAGCTCCCCCGGAGCATTACTTCAGGAGACCCAGTACTTC. It is translated as CASSSPGALLQETQYF.

This clonotype was found a few times. The chain uses TRBV14 and TRBJ1-1, with a possible D match to TRBD1 (6 bases). CDR3 length: 15 amino acids. Per germline, CDR1 SGHDN and CDR2 FVKESK. Trimming removed 0 bases from V and 6 bases from J, with 14 bases in between. This CDR3 is CASSQDTGRSSEAFF. The CDR3 DNA reads as TGTGCCAGCAGCCAAGATACAGGGCGCTCTTCTGAAGCTTTCTTT.

This clonotype was seen only a few times. The chain employs TRBV4-1 and TRBJ2-3; D is unclear. This CDR3 has 15 amino acids. The V end lost 1 base, the J end lost 5 bases, and 13 bases lay between the germline ends. Germline loops: CDR1 MGHRA, CDR2 YSYEKL. CDR3 region: CASSQVFPSQDTQYF. In DNA, the CDR3 is TGCGCCAGCAGCCAAGTATTTCCCTCCCAAGATACGCAGTATTTT.

The chain joins TRBV6-5 to TRBJ1-1; D is unresolved. In germline, CDR1 is MNHEY, CDR2 SVGAGI. There are 15 residues in the CDR3. V lost 2 bases, J lost 0 bases, and 10 bases lay in between. The CDR3, as DNA: TGTGCCAGCAGTTACACTGAGGGCATGAACACTGAAGCTTTCTTT. This codes for CASSYTEGMNTEAFF.

This clonotype was detected only a few times. V usage is TRBV4-3 and J usage is TRBJ1-6, with D possibly TRBD1 on 5 matching bases. Germline V lookup: CDR1 LGHNA, CDR2 YSLEER. V dropped 0 bases and J dropped 14 bases, with 14 bases sitting between them. The CDR3 has 14 amino acids. The CDR3 bases are TGCGCCAGCAGCCAAGAACTAGACGGGGGAGCCCTCCACTTT. Amino acid sequence: CASSQELDGGALHF.

Ten or more counts support this clonotype. This chain uses TRBV20-1 with TRBJ2-3; no firm D call. The CDR3 sequence is 12 residues long. Trimming shortened V by 0 bases and J by 2 bases, and 3 bases separated the two germline ends. Germline V CDR1 and CDR2: DFQATT, SNEGSKA (reference sequence). The DNA of the CDR3 is TGCAGTGCTAGAGAAATCACAGATACGCAGTATTTT. It is translated as CSAREITDTQYF.

This clonotype was observed a handful of times. The genes are TRBV28 and TRBJ2-5, with D perhaps matching TRBD1 or TRBD2 (6 bases each). V gave up 8 bases and J gave up 5 bases, with 15 bases separating them. Germline CDR1 reads MDHEN; CDR2 reads SYDVKM. There are 13 residues in the CDR3. Here the CDR3 reads CASRSGEAETQYF. The CDR3 nucleotides are TGTGCCAGCCGCTCAGGGGAGGCGGAGACCCAGTACTTC.

This rearrangement joins TRBV27 to TRBJ1-1; 8 nucleotides agree with TRBD1. Germline loops: CDR1 MNHEY, CDR2 SMNVEV (reference sequence). The V and J ends lost 3 bases and 4 bases, in that order; junction bases with no gene match: 4. The CDR3 spans 14 residues. CDR3 nucleotide sequence: TGTGCCAGCAGTTTCGCAGGGGGCTTCACTGAAGCTTTCTTT. Translation: CASSFAGGFTEAFF.

This clonotype was seen a handful of times. This chain joins TRBV7-8 and TRBJ2-1; a weak D match, TRBD1 (6 bases). Germline CDR1 and CDR2: SGHVS and FQNEAQ. CDR3 length: 13 residues. Trimming left V 4 bases short and J 8 bases short, with 12 bases between. CDR3 DNA: TGTGCCAGCAGCTCACAGGGAGACGATGAGCAGTTCTTC. Encoded protein: CASSSQGDDEQFF.

The CDR3 sequence is CASSPPGGSGEQFF. The CDR3 DNA sequence: TGTGCCAGCAGTCCCCCGGGCGGGTCCGGTGAGCAGTTCTTC. The rearrangement joins TRBV28 to TRBJ2-1; a possible D gene is TRBD2 (5 bases). Germline-derived CDR1 and CDR2 are MDHEN and SYDVKM. V was pared by 5 bases and J by 9 bases, with 17 bases between. There are 14 residues in the CDR3.